This T cell receptor (beta chain) was documented in a study of CD4 and CD8 cells across lung adenocarcinoma regions. Remarks on this clonotype: The junction and the germline gene differ at one end; a read error may be behind it.

TCRdb re-called the PCR reads with MiXCR, one entry per CDR3 protein. Here the sample spans tens of thousands of distinct CDR3 sequences, 45% to 50% being singletons. Sequencing used CD8+ T cells from the center of a lung tumor. The receptor's source is a male donor with lung adenocarcinoma. The CD4 and CD8 labels of this study may be unreliable.

The CDR3 region has the DNA TGTGCGTGCAGTGCGGAGGGGCTGGGGGCCACAAATACTCAGTATTTC. It is translated as CACSAEGLGATNTQYF. The chain uses TRBV25-1 and TRBJ2-3; D may be TRBD1 or TRBD2 (6 bases each). This CDR3 contains 16 residues. Germline V CDR1 and CDR2: MGHDK, SYGVNS. The full variable domain, with the rest looked up from reference TRBV25-1 and TRBJ2-3, is EADIYQTPRYLVIGTGKKITLECSQTMGHDKMYWYQQDPGMELHLIHYSYGVNSTEKGDLSSESTVSRIRTEHFPLTLESARPSHTSQYLCACSAEGLGATNTQYFGPGTRLTVL.